This TCR beta chain derives from a study of T cells expressing NK-cell markers. TCRdb reanalyzed the 5' RACE reads and collapses them to one entry per CDR3 protein, without DNA. With under 200,000 distinct CDR3 sequences in the sample, the ten largest clones hold 15% to 20%. The CDR3 is 16 amino acids. Germline-derived CDR1 and CDR2 are LNHNV and YYDKDF (reference sequence). The TCR originated in a woman between 18 and 70 years old in good health. Sequencing used blood T cells: a sorted CD56 or NKG2C T cell subset, CD4+ or CD8+ T cells, or bulk PBMC T cells (not recorded which). The chain has TRBV15 and TRBJ2-1; lacking DNA, the TRBD2 call made by TCRdb goes unchecked. The CDR3 loop reads CATSSASAALTGEQFF.